One and the same sample provided the 2 T cell receptor beta chains below, sequenced in a study of cytomegalovirus exposure and HLA in healthy donors. The PCR was carried out with 60 Vbeta primers and 13 Jbeta primers. TCRdb's table, derived via immunoSEQ multiplex PCR, lists solely in-frame clones and lacks some. The data contain around 130,000 clones, about 8.5% of them singletons. What was sequenced was PBMCs. All receptors derive from a man between 35 and 55 years old in good health and CMV-seronegative.

The sample holds a few counts of this clone. This chain links TRBV5-1 with TRBJ1-1; 11 bases fit TRBD1. Germline V gene sequence: CDR1 SGHRS, CDR2 YFSETQ. The CDR3 is 14 residues long. V lost 5 bases and J lost 6; bases outside the gene matches: 6. The CDR3 DNA reads TGCGCCAGCAGTCGGACAGGGGGCAGGGCTGAAGCTTTCTTT. This encodes CASSRTGGRAEAFF.

There are a few counts of this clone. The same CDR3 is also encoded by other DNA sequences in this sample. The chain employs TRBV18 and TRBJ2-7, with D perhaps matching TRBD1 (6 bases). The CDR3 loop spans 15 amino acids. With 2 bases removed from V and 0 bases from J, the gap between germline ends came to 11 bases. Germline CDR1 reads KGHSH; CDR2 reads LQKENI. CDR3 sequence (DNA): TGTGCCAGCTCACCAGGAACAGGGAGCTCCTACGAGCAGTACTTC. Residues: CASSPGTGSSYEQYF.